The T cell receptor (beta chain) under discussion was sequenced for a study of CD8 T cells in Susac syndrome. Germline assignment: CDR1 SGHRS and CDR2 YFSETQ. CDR3 length: 17 amino acids. Deletions cut 0 bases from V and 2 bases from J, with 18 bases between. The RNA, about 0.5 to 1 ug, was put through reverse transcription using random hexamers. immunoSEQ multiplex PCR amplified TCR beta CDR3 across 54 Vbeta, 13 Jbeta. Via MiXCR, TCRdb re-called the immunoSEQ multiplex PCR reads, giving one row per CDR3 protein. The data contain more than 70,000 distinct CDR3 sequences, roughly 93% of them singletons. Sequencing targeted TCR beta in blood CD8+ and CD4+ T cells. Healthy donors served as age- and sex-matched controls.

The rearrangement joins TRBV5-1 to TRBJ2-7, with D perhaps TRBD1 (5 bases). This clonotype was obtained from a human donor in good health. The sample taken for sequencing was CD8+ T cells from PBMCs. CDR3 sequence: CASSLGRTYHIPYEQYF. CDR3 nucleotides: TGCGCCAGCAGCTTGGGCCGGACATACCATATCCCCTACGAGCAGTACTTC.